What follows is one T cell receptor beta chain and its context. There is no known antigen for this receptor. Per-base qualities were not stored, and no clone one base away is much larger. The CDR3 numbers 16 residues from cysteine through phenylalanine. Just the 48-base CDR3 DNA is kept, in frame starting at base 1. V is cut by 6 bases and J by 2 bases, and the space between the germline ends is 20 bases. The germline V gene provides CDR1 MDHEN and CDR2 SYDVKM. These data come from a study of identifying expanded T cells in peripheral blood (dated by TCRdb to about 2019). For the wider study: Technical replicates were generated by sequencing separate aliquots of the same genomic DNA pool, and four replicates were compared pairwise. The paper's findings and limits, for the study overall: The authors expected biological variance in healthy repertoires might increase further over much longer intervals such as months to years. In all healthy donors, the variance in clone template counts between samples taken two weeks apart rose significantly as total template count increased. The beta-binomial model significantly reduced the number of clones called differentially abundant and the false-positive rate across all healthy-donor time intervals. Around 1.3 differentially abundant clones were flagged by the binomial model between technical replicates, whereas about 15 and 19 were flagged over approximately two weeks and four weeks, respectively.

TCRbeta CDR3 regions were profiled with the immunoSEQ Assay using bias-controlled multiplex PCR amplification of genomic DNA. Under the source paper's analysis protocol: The absolute abundance of each unique TCRbeta CDR3 region was quantified after sequences were collapsed and filtered. Two models were used to test differential abundance: a binomial model (Fisher-equivalent) and a beta-binomial model that adds time-dependent variance fitted from healthy donors. Clones with fewer than 5 combined templates were removed, and differential abundance was called for clones with a Benjamini-Hochberg FDR below 0.01. Using the form v = (b*log(k)+a)^2, the beta-binomial variance was modeled as a function of the total template count across the two samples. Drawn from immuneACCESS, this table holds only the in-frame rearrangements with V and J called that TCRdb kept. Clones are partly lost; checked studies trace under half to an unresolved V gene and leave the rest unexplained. That table furnishes V, J and clone size, whereas the DNA furnished D and trimming. The sample contains 95,000 to 100,000 clones, approximately 90% of them found a single time. The ten biggest clones cover about 15% of the sample.

No immune events such as infections were documented for the healthy donors during the collection period. Blood repertoires from healthy donors were used as a training cohort for calibrating time-dependent variance in a beta-binomial model of differential abundance of T-cell clones. There were about 10 healthy donors in the training cohort, of whom 3 were female and 7 were male. An age range of about 29 to 65 years, with an average of 43 years, was recorded for the donors. Obtained from a commercial supplier, whole blood was collected from each healthy donor at three time points set two weeks apart. For immunosequencing, genomic DNA was extracted from unsorted whole blood.

The chain couples TRBV28 to TRBJ2-7; the D gene is tentatively TRBD1 or TRBD2, each matching 5 bases. The clonotype was recovered from a person aged 18 to 69 in good health. Sequenced: blood. The CDR3 corresponds to CASSQPGPVRTYEQYF. The base sequence is TGTGCCAGCAGCCAGCCGGGACCGGTTCGTACCTACGAGCAGTACTTC.